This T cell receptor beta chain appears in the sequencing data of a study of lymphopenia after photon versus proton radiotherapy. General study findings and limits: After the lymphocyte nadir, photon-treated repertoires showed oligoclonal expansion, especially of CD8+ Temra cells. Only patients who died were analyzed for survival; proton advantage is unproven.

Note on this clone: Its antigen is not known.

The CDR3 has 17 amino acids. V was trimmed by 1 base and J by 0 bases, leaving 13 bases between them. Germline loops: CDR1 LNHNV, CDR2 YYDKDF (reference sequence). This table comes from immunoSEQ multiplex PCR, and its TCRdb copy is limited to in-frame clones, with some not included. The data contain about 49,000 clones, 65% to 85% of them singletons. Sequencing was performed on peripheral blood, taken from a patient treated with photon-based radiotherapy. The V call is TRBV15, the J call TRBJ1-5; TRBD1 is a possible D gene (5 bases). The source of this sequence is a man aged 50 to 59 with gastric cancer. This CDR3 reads CATSRGPGLNSNQPQHF. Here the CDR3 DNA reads TGTGCCACCAGCAGAGGTCCGGGACTCAATAGCAATCAGCCCCAGCATTTT.